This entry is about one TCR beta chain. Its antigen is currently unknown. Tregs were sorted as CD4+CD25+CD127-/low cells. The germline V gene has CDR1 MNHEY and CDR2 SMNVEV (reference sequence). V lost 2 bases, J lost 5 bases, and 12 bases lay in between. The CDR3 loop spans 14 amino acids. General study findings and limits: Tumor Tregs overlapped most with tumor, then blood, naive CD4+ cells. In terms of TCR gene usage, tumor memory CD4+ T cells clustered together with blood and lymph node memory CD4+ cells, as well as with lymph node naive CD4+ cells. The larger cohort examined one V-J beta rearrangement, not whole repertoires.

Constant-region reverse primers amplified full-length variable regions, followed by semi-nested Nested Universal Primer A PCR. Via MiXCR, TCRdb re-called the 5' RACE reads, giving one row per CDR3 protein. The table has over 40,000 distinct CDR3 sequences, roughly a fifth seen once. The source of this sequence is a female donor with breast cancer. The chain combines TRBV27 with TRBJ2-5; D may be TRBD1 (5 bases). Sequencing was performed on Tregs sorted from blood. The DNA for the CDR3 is TGTGCCAGCAGTTTAGCGATGGCAGGGGAGACCCAGTACTTC. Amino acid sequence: CASSLAMAGETQYF.